These 6 T cell receptor beta chains came from one sample sequenced in a study of cytomegalovirus exposure and HLA in healthy donors. 13 Jbeta primers and 60 Vbeta primers were used for the PCR. The table came from immunoSEQ multiplex PCR; TCRdb's copy has only in-frame clones and leaves some out. The data hold roughly 180,000 clones, with less than 80% observed a single time. The sample taken for sequencing was PBMCs. These receptors originate from a female donor in good health and CMV-seronegative.

The chain has TRBV14 and TRBJ1-1, with 7 nucleotides matching TRBD1. Germline V gene data show CDR1 as SGHDN and CDR2 as FVKESK. This CDR3 contains 13 residues. J gave up 4 bases and V 4 bases, and 3 bases lay outside the gene matches. The CDR3 region is CASSRQGGTEAFF. The CDR3 bases are TGTGCCAGCAGCCGACAGGGTGGCACTGAAGCTTTCTTT.

The chain joins TRBV27 to TRBJ2-2, with D possibly matching TRBD2 (6 bases). V was trimmed by 5 bases and J by 0 bases, leaving 10 bases between them. Germline CDR1 and CDR2: MNHEY and SMNVEV (reference sequence). The CDR3 length is 15 residues. The DNA for the CDR3 is TGTGCCAGCAGTCTGGGGAGGTCGAACACCGGGGAGCTGTTTTTT. Its translation is CASSLGRSNTGELFF.

This clone turned up a few times. CDR3 residues: CASGTTSYNEQFF. CDR3 sequence (DNA): TGTGCCAGCGGGACAACCTCCTACAATGAGCAGTTCTTC. The chain joins TRBV6-5 to TRBJ2-1; D perhaps matches TRBD1 (6 bases). CDR3 length: 13 residues. CDR1 is MNHEY and CDR2 is SVGAGI in the germline V gene. V was cut by 8 bases and J by 0 bases, with 8 bases left in between.

The chain uses TRBV27 and TRBJ1-1; 9 nucleotides match TRBD1. CDR1 MNHEY and CDR2 SMNVEV come from the germline V gene (reference sequence). The CDR3 extends over 17 amino acids. Losses at the gene ends were 5 bases for V and 5 bases for J; bases not matched to a gene: 15. The CDR3 spells CASSAPGQGSKYTEAFF. The CDR3 DNA reads TGTGCCAGCAGTGCGCCGGGACAGGGATCTAAATATACTGAAGCTTTCTTT.

V gene TRBV7-3 combines with J gene TRBJ2-7, with a weak D call TRBD2 (6 bases). CDR3 length: 12 residues. Germline values: CDR1 SGHTA, CDR2 FQGTGA. V was shortened by 5 bases and J by 7 bases, with 12 bases between the two germline ends. CDR3 sequence: CASSNDAGEQYF. In DNA form, the CDR3 reads TGTGCCAGCAGCAATGATGCGGGAGAGCAGTACTTC. Filled out from reference TRBV7-3 and TRBJ2-7, the complete variable domain reads GAGVSQTPSNKVTEKGKYVELRCDPISGHTALYWYRQSLGQGPEFLIYFQGTGAADDSGLPNDRFFAVRPEGSVSTLKIQRTERGDSAVYLCASSNDAGEQYFGPGTRLTVT.

The chain recombines TRBV6-1 with TRBJ1-2; no firm D call. Looked up from germline, CDR1 is MNHNS and CDR2 is SASEGT. CDR3 length equals 13 residues. Trimming took off 6 bases at V and 4 bases at J, with 12 bases between the two ends. CDR3 coding DNA: TGTGCCAGCAGCCAAGCGGAACTCTATGGCTACACCTTC. As protein: CASSQAELYGYTF.